One T cell receptor (beta chain) is described in this entry. Which antigen it targets is not known. Base qualities are not provided; no much larger clone lies one nucleotide away. These data come from a study of CD8+ T cells in alopecia areata (dated by TCRdb to 2016 to 2019). For context, the study as a whole: The treated patients, all with moderate-to-severe alopecia areata, were enrolled in an open-label pilot trial of oral tofacitinib given at 5 to 10 mg twice daily. Biopsies were taken from tofacitinib-treated patients at baseline and at 4 and 24 weeks of treatment, and a later scalp biopsy was taken in several of the tofacitinib-treated patients. RNA came from the PAXgene miRNA kit for fixed scalp, the miRNeasy kit for PBMCs, and the RNeasy kit for mouse skin. immunoSEQ multiplex PCR using 35 Vbeta forward primers and 13 Jbeta reverse primers was used to amplify TCRbeta CDR3 regions. Clonality in the scalp was compared among normal scalp (n=4), patchy alopecia areata scalp (n=8), and alopecia totalis/universalis scalp (n=8). Tofacitinib was given for 6 to 18 months, followed by 6 months of follow-up off drug to assess delayed response and recurrence. The study used high-throughput TCRbeta sequencing to examine T cell clonal expansion in alopecia areata, in both the C3H/HeJ mouse model and human patients. Scalp tissue and sorted CD4+ and CD8+ peripheral blood T cells from patchy and totalis/universalis alopecia areata patients and from healthy controls were covered by human TCRbeta sequencing.

The germline V gene encodes CDR1 LNHDA and CDR2 SQIVND (reference sequence). The CDR3 starts with the cysteine, ends with the phenylalanine, and has 14 residues. Of all the DNA, just the CDR3 is kept, 42 bases in frame from base 1. V was cut back by 6 bases and J by 3 bases, leaving a gap of 15 bases between them. The method was the immunoSEQ multiplex PCR assay. To provide template for TCR sequencing, every sample had RNA extracted and reverse transcribed into cDNA. First-strand cDNA was synthesized with SuperScript III using a 2:1 mix of oligo-dT and random hexamers. Amplification bias was assessed with a synthetic immune receptor repertoire, and residual bias was removed computationally. The original pipeline was this. Raw reads were preprocessed to remove errors, and CDR3 was defined by IMGT conventions from the conserved cysteine to phenylalanine. Clonality was calculated as 1 minus Shannon entropy normalized by log2 of the number of productive unique TCRs. Scalp TCRbeta sequences were cross-referenced with sorted blood CD4 and CD8 repertoires so that the CD4 or CD8 identity of scalp clones could be inferred. TCRdb limited this immuneACCESS table to in-frame rearrangements with V and J called. A share of clones is missing; checked studies link under half to unresolved V genes, and the rest is unexplained. D and trimming were read from the DNA, whereas the V and J calls and clone size are those reported in that table. The sample table lists about 180,000 clones, 59% of them with a count of one. The biggest ten clones account for approximately 15% of the sample.

The time point tag for this specimen amounts to: baseline before oral tofacitinib. From alopecia areata patients, peripheral blood was collected along with lesional scalp punch biopsies. PBMCs were separated by density centrifugation and stained for CD3, CD4 and CD8, after which CD4+ and CD8+ T cells were sorted on a FACSAria. What the work shows at the level of the full study, not this receptor alone: Shared TCR sequences between patients were less evident than in mice, which may be partly attributable to HLA diversity in the patient population. Compared with normal scalp, lesional scalp had higher clonality and more expanded CD8+ clones, particularly in alopecia totalis/universalis, a pattern that suggests antigenic drive. Unlike mouse skin, where gammadelta T cells dominate, normal human skin contains resident alphabeta T cells that get sequenced too, which complicates analysis of the scalp TCR repertoire.

The chain is assembled from TRBV19 and TRBJ2-7; the D segment cannot be called with confidence. This clonotype was sampled from a human donor with alopecia areata. The sequences come from CD4+ T cells sorted from blood, collected at week 0. The bases are TGTGCCAGTAGGGATAGTCCAGTTAGCTACGAGCAGTACTTC. Its translation is CASRDSPVSYEQYF.